This TCR beta chain was sequenced for a study of blood T cell repertoires in COVID-19. Whole-study context: From T cells, B-cell-depleted T cells, or PBMCs came the material, which was cDNA or gDNA.

This clone appeared a few times. This table comes from immunoSEQ multiplex PCR, and its TCRdb copy is limited to in-frame clones, with some not included. The table shows around 200,000 clones, with under 90% occurring only once. Trimming removed 4 bases at V and 0 bases at J, with 13 bases between. CDR1 and CDR2 (germline): GTSNPN, SVGIG (reference sequence). The CDR3 has 15 amino acids. The TCR sequence derives from a man aged 25-45 years with active or convalescent COVID-19. Source material: peripheral blood. The genes are TRBV30 and TRBJ1-3; D perhaps matches TRBD1 (6 bases). The CDR3 here is CAWTGGSRSGNTIYF. CDR3 sequence (DNA): TGTGCCTGGACGGGGGGCTCCCGCTCTGGAAACACCATATATTTT.